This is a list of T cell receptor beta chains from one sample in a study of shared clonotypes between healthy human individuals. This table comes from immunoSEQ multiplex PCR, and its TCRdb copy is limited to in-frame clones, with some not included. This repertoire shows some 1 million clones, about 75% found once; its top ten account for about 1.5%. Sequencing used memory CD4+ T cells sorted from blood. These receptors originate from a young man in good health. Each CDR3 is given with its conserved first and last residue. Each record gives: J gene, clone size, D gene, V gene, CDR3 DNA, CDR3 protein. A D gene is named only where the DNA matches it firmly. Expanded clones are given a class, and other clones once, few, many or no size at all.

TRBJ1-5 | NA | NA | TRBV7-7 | TGTGCTAGCAGCTTAGTGACAGGAAGGATCGATAGCAATCAGCCCCAGCATTTT | CASSLVTGRIDSNQPQHF
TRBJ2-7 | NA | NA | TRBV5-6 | TGTGCCAGCAGCTTTCCTTCTCCCCTTAGGGGCGAGCAGTACTTC | CASSFPSPLRGEQYF
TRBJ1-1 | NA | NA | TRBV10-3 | TGTGCCATCAGTGTGCCAGGGGACAACACTGAAGCTTTCTTT | CAISVPGDNTEAFF
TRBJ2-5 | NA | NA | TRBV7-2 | TGTGCCAGCAGCCGCAAAGTTGGACAAGAGACCCAGTACTTC | CASSRKVGQETQYF
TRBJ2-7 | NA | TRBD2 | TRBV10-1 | TGCGCCAGCAGTGACCTGGGGTCGTTGGGACTAGCCCCATACGAGCAGTACTTC | CASSDLGSLGLAPYEQYF
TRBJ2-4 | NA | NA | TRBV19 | TGTGCCAGTAGTAATGGAGAAAAAAGGGCTCAGTACTTC | CASSNGEKRAQYF
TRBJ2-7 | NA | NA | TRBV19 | TGTGCCAGTAGTTTACAGGGAACCTACGAGCAGTACTTC | CASSLQGTYEQYF
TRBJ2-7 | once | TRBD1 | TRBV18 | TGTGCCAGCTCAATCGGACAGGGATCCTACGAGCAGTACTTC | CASSIGQGSYEQYF
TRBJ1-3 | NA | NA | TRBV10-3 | TGTGCCACTCAGGGGTCTGGAAACACCATATATTTT | CATQGSGNTIYF
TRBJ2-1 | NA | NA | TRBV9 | TGTGCCAGCAGCGTTAGTGGAGGGTCGAATGAGCAGTTCTTC | CASSVSGGSNEQFF
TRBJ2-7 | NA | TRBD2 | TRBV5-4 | TGTGCCAGCAGACCGACTAGCGCCTCCTACGAGCAGTACTTC | CASRPTSASYEQYF
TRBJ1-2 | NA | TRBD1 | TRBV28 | TGTGCCAGCAGTGGGTCGACAGGGACTCGCTATGGCTACACCTTC | CASSGSTGTRYGYTF
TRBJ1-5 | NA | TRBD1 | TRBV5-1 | TGCGCCAGCAGCCCCGGGACAGGGCAATTGGGCAATCAGCCCCAGCATTTT | CASSPGTGQLGNQPQHF
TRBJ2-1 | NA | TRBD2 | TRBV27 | TGTGCCAGCAGGCCTAGCGGGGAGCCCCCCCATGAGCAGTTCTTC | CASRPSGEPPHEQFF
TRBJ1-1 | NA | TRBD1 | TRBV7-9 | TGTGCCAGCGGCGGGCTTAGGAGGGGGCAGGGCACTGAAGCTTTCTTT | CASGGLRRGQGTEAFF
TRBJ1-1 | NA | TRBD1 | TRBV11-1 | TGTGCCAGCAGCTTAGGAGCTGGACAGGTGGCTTTCTTT | CASSLGAGQVAFF
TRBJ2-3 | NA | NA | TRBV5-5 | TGTGCCAGCAGCCGGAGCACAGATACGCAGTATTTT | CASSRSTDTQYF
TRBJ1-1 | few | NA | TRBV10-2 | TGCGCCACCACCGAGGGGCAGTGGAACACTGAAGCTTTCTTT | CATTEGQWNTEAFF
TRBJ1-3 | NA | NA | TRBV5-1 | TGCGCCAGCAGCTTAGGATACTCTGGAAACACCATATATTTT | CASSLGYSGNTIYF
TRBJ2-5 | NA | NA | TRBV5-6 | TGTGCCAGCAGCGAATCGGGGCTGGGGAAAGAGACCCAGTACTTC | CASSESGLGKETQYF
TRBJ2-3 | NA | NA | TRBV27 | TGTGCCAGCAGCAGCCCCCCGGAGACAGATACGCAGTATTTT | CASSSPPETDTQYF